These T cell receptor beta chains were read from a single sample in a study of shared clonotypes between healthy human individuals. Profiling relied on immunoSEQ multiplex PCR, and the TCRdb table lists in-frame clones only, not all of them. Of some 2,400,000 clones in the sample, nearly 97% were seen once. Material for sequencing was naive CD4+ T cells sorted from blood. Receptor source: a man aged 18 to 35 in good health. CDR3s include the opening cysteine and the closing phenylalanine or tryptophan. The D gene is left open where the match is weak. The listing skips clone size in some rows; elsewhere it reads once, few, many or a size class.

v_call: TRBV7-8
d_call: .
j_call: TRBJ2-7
clone_size: .
cdr3_nt: TGTGCCAGCAGCCAAATACAGGGCTACGAGCAGTACTTC
cdr3_aa: CASSQIQGYEQYF

v_call: TRBV2
d_call: TRBD2
j_call: TRBJ2-5
clone_size: .
cdr3_nt: TGTGCCAGCAGTGGGGGGGGTAAGATCCAAGAGACCCAGTACTTC
cdr3_aa: CASSGGGKIQETQYF

v_call: TRBV5-8
d_call: TRBD1
j_call: TRBJ2-7
clone_size: .
cdr3_nt: TGTGCCAGCAGCGCCGAGGGACAGGGGGGTTCCTACGAGCAGTACTTC
cdr3_aa: CASSAEGQGGSYEQYF

v_call: TRBV7-2
d_call: .
j_call: TRBJ2-5
clone_size: .
cdr3_nt: TGTGCCAGCAGCCCCTTTGGGCGCCAAGAGACCCAGTACTTC
cdr3_aa: CASSPFGRQETQYF

v_call: TRBV10-1
d_call: TRBD2
j_call: TRBJ2-7
clone_size: .
cdr3_nt: TGCGCCAGCAGCGGACTAGCGGGAGGCGAGCAGTACTTC
cdr3_aa: CASSGLAGGEQYF

v_call: TRBV28
d_call: TRBD2
j_call: TRBJ2-7
clone_size: .
cdr3_nt: TGTGCCAGCAGTTCTCCCGGACTAGCGGTAACCTACGAACAGTACTTC
cdr3_aa: CASSSPGLAVTYEQYF

v_call: TRBV6-6
d_call: TRBD1
j_call: TRBJ1-2
clone_size: once
cdr3_nt: TGTGCCAGCAGTTACATCGCAGGACAGGGGGCGGGAGGCTACACCTTC
cdr3_aa: CASSYIAGQGAGGYTF

v_call: TRBV9
d_call: .
j_call: TRBJ2-6
clone_size: .
cdr3_nt: TGTGCCAGCAGCGTAGGAGGGGAGAATGGGGCCAACGTCCTGACTTTC
cdr3_aa: CASSVGGENGANVLTF

v_call: TRBV5-8
d_call: TRBD1
j_call: TRBJ1-4
clone_size: .
cdr3_nt: TGTGCCAGCAGCTTAGGACAGGGTCCAAATGAAAAACTGTTTTTT
cdr3_aa: CASSLGQGPNEKLFF

v_call: TRBV5-1
d_call: .
j_call: TRBJ2-7
clone_size: once
cdr3_nt: TGCGCCAGCAGCTTGGTAGGGGGGAATGAGCAGTACTTC
cdr3_aa: CASSLVGGNEQYF